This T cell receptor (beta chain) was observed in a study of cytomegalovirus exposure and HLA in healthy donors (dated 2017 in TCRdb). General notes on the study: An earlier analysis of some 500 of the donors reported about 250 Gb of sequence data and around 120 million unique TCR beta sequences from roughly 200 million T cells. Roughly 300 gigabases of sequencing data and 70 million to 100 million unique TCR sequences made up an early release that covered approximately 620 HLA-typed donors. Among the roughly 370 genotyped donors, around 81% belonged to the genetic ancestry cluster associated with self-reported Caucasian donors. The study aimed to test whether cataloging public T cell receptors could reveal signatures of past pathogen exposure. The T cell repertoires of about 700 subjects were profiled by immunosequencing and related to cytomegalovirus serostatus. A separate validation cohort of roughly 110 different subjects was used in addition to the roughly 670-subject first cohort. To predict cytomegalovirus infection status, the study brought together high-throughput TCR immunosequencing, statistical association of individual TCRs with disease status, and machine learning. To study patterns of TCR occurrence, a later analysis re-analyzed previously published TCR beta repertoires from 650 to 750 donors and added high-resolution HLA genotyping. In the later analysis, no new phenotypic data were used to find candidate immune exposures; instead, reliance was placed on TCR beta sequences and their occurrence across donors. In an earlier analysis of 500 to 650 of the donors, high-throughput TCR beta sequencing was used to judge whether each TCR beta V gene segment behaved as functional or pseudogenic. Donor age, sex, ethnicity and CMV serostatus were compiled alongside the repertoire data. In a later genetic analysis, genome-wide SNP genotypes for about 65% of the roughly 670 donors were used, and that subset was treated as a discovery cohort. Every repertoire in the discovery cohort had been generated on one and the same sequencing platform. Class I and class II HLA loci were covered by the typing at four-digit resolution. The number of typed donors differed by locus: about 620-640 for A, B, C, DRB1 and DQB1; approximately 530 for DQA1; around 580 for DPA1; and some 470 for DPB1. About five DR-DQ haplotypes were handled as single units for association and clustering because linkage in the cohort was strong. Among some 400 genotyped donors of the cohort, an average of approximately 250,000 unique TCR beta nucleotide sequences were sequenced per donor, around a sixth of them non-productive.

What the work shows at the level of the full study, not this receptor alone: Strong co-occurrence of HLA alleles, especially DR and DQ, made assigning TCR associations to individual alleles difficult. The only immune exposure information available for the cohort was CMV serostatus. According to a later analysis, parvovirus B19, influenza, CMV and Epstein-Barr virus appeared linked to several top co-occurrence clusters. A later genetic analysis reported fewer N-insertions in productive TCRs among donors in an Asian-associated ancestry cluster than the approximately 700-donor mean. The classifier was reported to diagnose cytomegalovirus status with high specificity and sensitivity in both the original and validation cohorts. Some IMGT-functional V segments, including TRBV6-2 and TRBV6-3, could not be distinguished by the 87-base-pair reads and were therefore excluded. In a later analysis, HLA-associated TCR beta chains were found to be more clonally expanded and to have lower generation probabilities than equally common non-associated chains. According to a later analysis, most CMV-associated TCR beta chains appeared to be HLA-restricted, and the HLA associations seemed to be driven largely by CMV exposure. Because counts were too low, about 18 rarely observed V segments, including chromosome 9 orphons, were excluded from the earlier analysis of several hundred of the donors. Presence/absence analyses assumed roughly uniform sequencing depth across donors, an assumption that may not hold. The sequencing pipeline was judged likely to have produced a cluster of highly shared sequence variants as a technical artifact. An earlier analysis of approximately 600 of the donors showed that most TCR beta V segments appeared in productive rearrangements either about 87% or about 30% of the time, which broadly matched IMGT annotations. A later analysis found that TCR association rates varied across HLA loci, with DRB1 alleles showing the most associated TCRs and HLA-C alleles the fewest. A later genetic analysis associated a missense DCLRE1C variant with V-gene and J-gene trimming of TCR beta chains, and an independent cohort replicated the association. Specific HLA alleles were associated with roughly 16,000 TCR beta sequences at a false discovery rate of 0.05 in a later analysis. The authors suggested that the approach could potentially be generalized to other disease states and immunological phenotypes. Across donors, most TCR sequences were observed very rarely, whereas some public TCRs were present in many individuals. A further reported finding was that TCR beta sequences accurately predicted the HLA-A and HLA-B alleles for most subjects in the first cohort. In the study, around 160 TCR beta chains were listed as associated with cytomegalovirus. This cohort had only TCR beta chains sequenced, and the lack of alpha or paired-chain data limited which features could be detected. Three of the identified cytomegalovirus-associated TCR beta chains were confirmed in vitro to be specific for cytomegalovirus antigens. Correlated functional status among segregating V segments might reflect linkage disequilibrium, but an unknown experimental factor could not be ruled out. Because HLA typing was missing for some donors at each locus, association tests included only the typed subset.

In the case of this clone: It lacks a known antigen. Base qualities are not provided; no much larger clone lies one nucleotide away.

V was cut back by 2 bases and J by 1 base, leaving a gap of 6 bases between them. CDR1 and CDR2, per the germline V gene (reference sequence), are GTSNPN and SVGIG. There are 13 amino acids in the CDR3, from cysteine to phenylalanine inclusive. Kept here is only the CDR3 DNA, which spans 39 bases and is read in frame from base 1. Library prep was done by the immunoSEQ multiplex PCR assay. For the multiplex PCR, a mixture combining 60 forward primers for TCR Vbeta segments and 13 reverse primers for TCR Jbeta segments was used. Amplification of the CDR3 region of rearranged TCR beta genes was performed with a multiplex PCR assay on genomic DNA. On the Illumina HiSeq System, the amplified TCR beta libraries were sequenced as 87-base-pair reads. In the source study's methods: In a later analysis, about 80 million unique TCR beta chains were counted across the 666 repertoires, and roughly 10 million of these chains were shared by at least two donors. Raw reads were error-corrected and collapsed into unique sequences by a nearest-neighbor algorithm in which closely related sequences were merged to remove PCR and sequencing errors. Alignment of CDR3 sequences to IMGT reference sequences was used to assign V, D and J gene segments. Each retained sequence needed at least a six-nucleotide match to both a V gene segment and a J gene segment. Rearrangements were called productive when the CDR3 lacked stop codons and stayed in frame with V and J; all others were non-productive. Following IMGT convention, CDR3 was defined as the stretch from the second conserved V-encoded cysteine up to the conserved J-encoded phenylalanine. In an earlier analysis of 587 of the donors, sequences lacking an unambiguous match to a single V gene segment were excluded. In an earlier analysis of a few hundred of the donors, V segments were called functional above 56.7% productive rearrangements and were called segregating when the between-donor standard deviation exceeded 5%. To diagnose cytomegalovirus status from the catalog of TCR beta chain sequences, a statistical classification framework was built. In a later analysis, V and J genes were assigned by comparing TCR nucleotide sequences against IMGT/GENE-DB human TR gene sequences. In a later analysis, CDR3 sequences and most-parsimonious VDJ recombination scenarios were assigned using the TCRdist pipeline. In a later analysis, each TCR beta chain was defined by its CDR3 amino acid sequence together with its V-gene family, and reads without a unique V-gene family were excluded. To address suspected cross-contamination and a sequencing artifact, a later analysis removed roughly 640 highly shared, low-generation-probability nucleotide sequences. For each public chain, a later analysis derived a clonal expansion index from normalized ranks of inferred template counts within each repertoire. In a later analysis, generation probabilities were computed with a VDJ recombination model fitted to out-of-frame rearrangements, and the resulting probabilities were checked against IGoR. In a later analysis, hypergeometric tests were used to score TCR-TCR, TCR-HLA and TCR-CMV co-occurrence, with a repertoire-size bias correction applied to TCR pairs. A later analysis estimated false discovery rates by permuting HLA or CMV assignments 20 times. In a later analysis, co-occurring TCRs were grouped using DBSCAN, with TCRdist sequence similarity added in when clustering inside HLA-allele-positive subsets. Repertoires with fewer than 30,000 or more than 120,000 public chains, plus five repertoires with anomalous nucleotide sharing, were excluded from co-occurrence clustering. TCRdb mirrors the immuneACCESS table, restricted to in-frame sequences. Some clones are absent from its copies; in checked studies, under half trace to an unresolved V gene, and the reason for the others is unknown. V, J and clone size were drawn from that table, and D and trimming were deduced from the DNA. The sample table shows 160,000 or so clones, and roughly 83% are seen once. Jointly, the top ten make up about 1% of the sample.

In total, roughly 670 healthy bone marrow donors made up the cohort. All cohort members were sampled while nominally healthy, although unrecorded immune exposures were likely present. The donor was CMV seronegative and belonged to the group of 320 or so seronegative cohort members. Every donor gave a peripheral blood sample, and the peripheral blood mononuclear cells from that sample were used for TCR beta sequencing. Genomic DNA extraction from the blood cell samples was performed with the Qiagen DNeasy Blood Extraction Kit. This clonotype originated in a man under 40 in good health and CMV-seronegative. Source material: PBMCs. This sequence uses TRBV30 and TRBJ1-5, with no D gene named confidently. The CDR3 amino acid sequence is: CAWSQKSNQPQHF. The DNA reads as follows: TGTGCCTGGAGTCAAAAAAGCAATCAGCCCCAGCATTTT. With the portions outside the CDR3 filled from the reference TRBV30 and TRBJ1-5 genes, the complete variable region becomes SQTIHQWPATLVQPVGSPLSLECTVEGTSNPNLYWYRQAAGRGLQLLFYSVGIGQISSEVPQNLSASRPQDRQFILSSKKLLLSDSGFYLCAWSQKSNQPQHFGDGTRLSIL.